This record covers a single T cell receptor beta chain. Its target is unknown. The sample belongs to a study of OX40 agonist ivuxolimab in advanced cancers. Study at large: Those treated in dose escalation had hepatocellular carcinoma, melanoma, renal cell cancer or head and neck cancer. Notes on the study in general: Clonal expansion by week 6 occurred in CD4+ and CD8+ blood T cells (at 0.1 to 3.0 mg/kg).

The V gene's germline CDR1 is SGHTA and CDR2 FQGNSA. The V end lost 2 bases, the J end lost 2 bases, and 10 bases lay between the germline ends. This CDR3 comprises 14 residues. The method was immunoSEQ multiplex PCR; TCRdb's version includes in-frame clones alone and lacks a portion of them. Of roughly 56,000 clones detected, roughly 86% appear once; the ten largest clones hold about 2.4%. The TCR was taken from an adult with an advanced solid tumor such as melanoma, head and neck, liver or kidney cancer. Sequencing used CD4+ or CD8+ T cells sorted from blood, obtained in a trial of the OX40 agonist ivuxolimab. The rearrangement joins TRBV7-2 to TRBJ2-7, with a tentative D call TRBD1 (6 bases). The CDR3 sequence: CASSLKTGPYEQYF. The CDR3 DNA follows: TGTGCCAGCAGCTTAAAGACAGGACCCTACGAGCAGTACTTC. Using reference TRBV7-2 and TRBJ2-7 for the parts outside the CDR3, the full variable domain is GAGVSQSPSNKVTEKGKDVELRCDPISGHTALYWYRQSLGQGLEFLIYFQGNSAPDKSGLPSDRFSAERTGGSVSTLTIQRTQQEDSAVYLCASSLKTGPYEQYFGPGTRLTVT.